A selection of T cell receptor beta chains follows, all from one sample in a study of CD8+CD57+ T cells in acquired aplastic anemia. One entry per CDR3 protein results from TCRdb running MiXCR on the reads. The sample has approximately 180,000 distinct CDR3 sequences, roughly 65% seen once. The sample taken for sequencing was sorted CD4+, CD8+, or CD8+CD57+ T cells (not recorded which) from PBMCs. All receptors come from a human donor with aplastic anemia. Each CDR3 is given with its conserved first and last residue. D genes are given only for firm matches. Not all rows give a size; the values are once, few, many and, for expanded clones, a class.

d_gene	v_gene	j_gene	abundance	CDR3nt	CDR3aa
TRBD2	TRBV20-1	TRBJ2-3	NA	TGCAGTGCTAGAGCCTTGACTAGCGGGGGGTCCGCTACGCAGTATTTT	CSARALTSGGSATQYF
TRBD2	TRBV30	TRBJ2-7	few	TGTGCCTGGAATACCGGGACTAGCGGCTACGAGCAGTACTTC	CAWNTGTSGYEQYF
TRBD1	TRBV10-3	TRBJ2-5	once	TGTGCCAGCAGTTTATTAAGGACAGGGCCGATGGTAGGAGAGACCCAGTACTTC	CASSLLRTGPMVGETQYF
NA	TRBV12-3/TRBV12-4	TRBJ2-7	NA	TGTGCCAGCAGTTTACACGGTAGCTCCTACGAGCAGTACTTC	CASSLHGSSYEQYF
NA	TRBV7-9	TRBJ2-1	once	TGTGCCAGCAGCTTAAACCCCTCCTTAGGTGAGCAGTTCTTC	CASSLNPSLGEQFF
NA	TRBV24-1	TRBJ2-3	NA	TGTGCCACCAGTGATTCGATAACGGGATTCGGTGGAGATACGCAGTATTTT	CATSDSITGFGGDTQYF
NA	TRBV5-1	TRBJ1-2	NA	TGCGCCAGCAGCTTGGGTCCGGGAGAGTACGGCTACACCTTC	CASSLGPGEYGYTF
TRBD1	TRBV7-6	TRBJ2-7	few	TGTGCCAGCAGCTTGGACAGGGTAGGCGAGCAGTACTTC	CASSLDRVGEQYF
NA	TRBV9	TRBJ2-6	NA	TGTGCCAGCAGCGTCACAGGGTCTGGGGCCAACGTCCTGACTTTC	CASSVTGSGANVLTF
NA	TRBV20-1	TRBJ2-3	NA	TGCAGTGCTAGAGCCCAATCTGTAGATACGCAGTATTTT	CSARAQSVDTQYF
TRBD1	TRBV2	TRBJ2-3	many	TGTGCCAGGTCCGGAGGAGACAGGGAAGCAGATACGCAGTATTTT	CARSGGDREADTQYF
NA	TRBV11-2	TRBJ1-1	NA	TGTGCCAGCAGCTCGGTCACAGGGAACACTGAAGCTTTCTTT	CASSSVTGNTEAFF
NA	TRBV12-3/TRBV12-4	TRBJ1-2	NA	TGTGCCAGTAGTATGGGCACCTATGGCTACACCTTC	CASSMGTYGYTF
NA	TRBV27	TRBJ1-1	few	TGTGCCAGCAGTTTTTCCACCGGGACAACTGAAGCTTTCTTT	CASSFSTGTTEAFF
TRBD1	TRBV29-1	TRBJ1-2	many	TGCAGCGTTGAAGAACTAGGGACAGAGGAGCTTCTCTATGGCTACACCTTC	CSVEELGTEELLYGYTF
NA	TRBV7-9	TRBJ2-1	NA	TGTGCCAGCAGCTTAGGGGCCCAAAACAATGAGCAGTTCTTC	CASSLGAQNNEQFF
TRBD1	TRBV5-1	TRBJ2-7	many	TGCGCCAGCAGAGGACAGGCCTACGAGCAGTACTTC	CASRGQAYEQYF